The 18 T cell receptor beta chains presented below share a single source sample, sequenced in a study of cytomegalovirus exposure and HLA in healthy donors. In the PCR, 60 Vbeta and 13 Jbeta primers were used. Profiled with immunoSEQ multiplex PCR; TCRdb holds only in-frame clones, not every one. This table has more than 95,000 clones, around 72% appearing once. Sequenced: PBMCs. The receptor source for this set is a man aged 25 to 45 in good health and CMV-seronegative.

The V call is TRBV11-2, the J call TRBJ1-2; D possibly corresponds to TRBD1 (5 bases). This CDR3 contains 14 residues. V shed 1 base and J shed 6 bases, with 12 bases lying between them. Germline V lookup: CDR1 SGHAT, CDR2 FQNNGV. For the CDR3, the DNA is TGTGCCAGCAGCTTAGTGGGGCCCGATAATGGCTACACCTTC. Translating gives CASSLVGPDNGYTF.

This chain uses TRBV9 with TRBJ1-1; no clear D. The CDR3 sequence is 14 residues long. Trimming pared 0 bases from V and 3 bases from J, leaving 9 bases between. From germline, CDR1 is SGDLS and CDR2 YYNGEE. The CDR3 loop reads CASSVAGSYTEAFF. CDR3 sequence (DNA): TGTGCCAGCAGCGTAGCAGGCAGCTACACTGAAGCTTTCTTT.

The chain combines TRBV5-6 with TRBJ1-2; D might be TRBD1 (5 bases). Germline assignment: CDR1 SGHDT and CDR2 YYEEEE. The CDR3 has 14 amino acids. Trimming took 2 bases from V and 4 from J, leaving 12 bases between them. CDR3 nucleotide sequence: TGTGCCAGCAGCTTCCAGGGCACGTTCTATGGCTACACCTTC. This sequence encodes CASSFQGTFYGYTF.

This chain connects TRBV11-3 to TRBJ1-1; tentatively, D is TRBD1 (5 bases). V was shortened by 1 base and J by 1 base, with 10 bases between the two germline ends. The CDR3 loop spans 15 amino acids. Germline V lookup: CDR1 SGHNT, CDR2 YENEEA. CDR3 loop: CASSLGGRENTEAFF. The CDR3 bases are TGTGCCAGCAGCTTAGGGGGCCGCGAGAACACTGAAGCTTTCTTT.

This chain's CDR3 is CASSSGGGVSYNEQFF. CDR3 nucleotides: TGTGCCAGCAGCTCGGGAGGGGGGGTCTCCTACAATGAGCAGTTCTTC. The chain couples TRBV5-4 to TRBJ2-1; TRBD2 matches 8 bases. The CDR3 consists of 16 residues. J gave up 0 bases and V 3 bases, and 5 bases lay outside the gene matches. Germline CDR1 SGHNT, CDR2 YYREEE (reference sequence).

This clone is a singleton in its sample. CDR3 coding DNA: TGTGCTAGTGGCTCTTCCCGCGGGGAGCTGTTTTTT. It yields the protein CASGSSRGELFF. The V gene is TRBV12-5, the J gene TRBJ2-2; D call uncertain. The CDR3 has 12 amino acids. V was shortened by 6 bases and J by 7 bases, with 9 bases between the two germline ends. Per germline, CDR1 LGHNT and CDR2 FRNRAP.

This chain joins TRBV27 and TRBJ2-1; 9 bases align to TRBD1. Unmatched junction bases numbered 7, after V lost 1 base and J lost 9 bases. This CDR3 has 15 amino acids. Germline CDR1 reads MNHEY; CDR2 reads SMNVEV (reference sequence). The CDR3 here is CASSLYRGRWGEQFF. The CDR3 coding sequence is TGTGCCAGCAGTTTATACAGGGGGCGCTGGGGTGAGCAGTTCTTC.

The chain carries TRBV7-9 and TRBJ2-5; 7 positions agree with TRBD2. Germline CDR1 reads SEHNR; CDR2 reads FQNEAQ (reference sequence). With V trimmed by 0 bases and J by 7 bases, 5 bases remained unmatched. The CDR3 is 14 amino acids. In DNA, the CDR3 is TGTGCCAGCAGCTTAGCAGGGACGGGAGGGACCCAGTACTTC. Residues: CASSLAGTGGTQYF. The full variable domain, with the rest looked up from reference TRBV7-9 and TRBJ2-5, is DTGVSQNPRHKITKRGQNVTFRCDPISEHNRLYWYRQTLGQGPEFLTYFQNEAQLEKSRLLSDRFSAERPKGSFSTLEIQRTEQGDSAMYLCASSLAGTGGTQYFGPGTRLLVL.

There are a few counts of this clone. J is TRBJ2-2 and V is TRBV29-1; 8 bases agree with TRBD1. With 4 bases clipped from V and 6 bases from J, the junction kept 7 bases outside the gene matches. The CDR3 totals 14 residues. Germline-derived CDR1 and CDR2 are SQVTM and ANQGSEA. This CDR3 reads CSVVRQGAAGELFF. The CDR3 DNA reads TGCAGCGTTGTACGTCAGGGGGCGGCCGGGGAGCTGTTTTTT.

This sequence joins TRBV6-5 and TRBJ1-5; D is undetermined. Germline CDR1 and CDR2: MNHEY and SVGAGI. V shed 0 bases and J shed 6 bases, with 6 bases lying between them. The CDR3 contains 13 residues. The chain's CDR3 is CASSYSARQPQHF. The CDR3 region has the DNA TGTGCCAGCAGTTACTCGGCCCGTCAGCCCCAGCATTTT.

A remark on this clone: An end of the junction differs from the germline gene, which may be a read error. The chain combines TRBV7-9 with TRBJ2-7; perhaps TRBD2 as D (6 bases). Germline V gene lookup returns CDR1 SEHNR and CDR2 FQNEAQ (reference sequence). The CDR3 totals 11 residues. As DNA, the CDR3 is TGTTCCAGCAGCTTCCGGGGGGAGCAGTACTTC. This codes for CSSSFRGEQYF.

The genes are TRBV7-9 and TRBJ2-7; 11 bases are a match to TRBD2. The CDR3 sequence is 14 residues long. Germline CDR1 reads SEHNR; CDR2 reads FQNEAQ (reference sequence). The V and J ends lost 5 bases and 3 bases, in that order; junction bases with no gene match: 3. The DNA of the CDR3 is TGTGCCAGCAGCCCGCTAGCGGGGGGCTACGAGCAGTACTTC. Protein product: CASSPLAGGYEQYF.

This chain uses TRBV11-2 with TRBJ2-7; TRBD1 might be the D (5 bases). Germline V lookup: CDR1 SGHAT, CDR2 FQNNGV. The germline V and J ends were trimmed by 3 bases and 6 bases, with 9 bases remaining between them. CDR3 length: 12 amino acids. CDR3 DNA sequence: TGTGCCAGCAGCTTCAGGGTGAGCGAGCAGTACTTC. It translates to CASSFRVSEQYF.

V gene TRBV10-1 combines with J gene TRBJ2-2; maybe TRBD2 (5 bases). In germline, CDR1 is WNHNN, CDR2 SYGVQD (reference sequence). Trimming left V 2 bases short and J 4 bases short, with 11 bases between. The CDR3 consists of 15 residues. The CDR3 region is CASSEGSVTTGELFF. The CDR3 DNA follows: TGCGCCAGCAGTGAGGGTAGCGTAACCACCGGGGAGCTGTTTTTT.

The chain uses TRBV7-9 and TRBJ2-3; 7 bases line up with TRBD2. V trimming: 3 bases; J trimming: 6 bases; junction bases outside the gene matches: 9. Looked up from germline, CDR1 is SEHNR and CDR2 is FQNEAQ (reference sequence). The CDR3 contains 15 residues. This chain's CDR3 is CASSLGGYISDTQYF. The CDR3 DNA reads TGTGCCAGCAGCTTGGGGGGGTATATTTCGGATACGCAGTATTTT. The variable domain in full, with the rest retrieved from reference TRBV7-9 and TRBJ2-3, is DTGVSQNPRHKITKRGQNVTFRCDPISEHNRLYWYRQTLGQGPEFLTYFQNEAQLEKSRLLSDRFSAERPKGSFSTLEIQRTEQGDSAMYLCASSLGGYISDTQYFGPGTRLTVL.

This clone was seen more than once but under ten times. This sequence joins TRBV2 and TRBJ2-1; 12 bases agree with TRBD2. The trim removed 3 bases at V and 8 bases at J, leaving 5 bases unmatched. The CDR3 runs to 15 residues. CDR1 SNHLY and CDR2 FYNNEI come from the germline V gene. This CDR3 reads CASSDPSGGGDEQFF. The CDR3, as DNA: TGTGCCAGCAGTGATCCTAGCGGGGGGGGCGATGAGCAGTTCTTC. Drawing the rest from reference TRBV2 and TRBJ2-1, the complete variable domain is EPEVTQTPSHQVTQMGQEVILRCVPISNHLYFYWYRQILGQKVEFLVSFYNNEISEKSEIFDDQFSVERPDGSNFTLKIRSTKLEDSAMYFCASSDPSGGGDEQFFGPGTRLTVL.

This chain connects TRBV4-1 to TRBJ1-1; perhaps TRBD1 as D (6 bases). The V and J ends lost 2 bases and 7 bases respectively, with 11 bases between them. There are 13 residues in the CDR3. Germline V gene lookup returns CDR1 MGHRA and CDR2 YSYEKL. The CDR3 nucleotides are TGCGCCAGCAGCCAACACCGGACAGATGAAGCTTTCTTT. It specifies CASSQHRTDEAFF.

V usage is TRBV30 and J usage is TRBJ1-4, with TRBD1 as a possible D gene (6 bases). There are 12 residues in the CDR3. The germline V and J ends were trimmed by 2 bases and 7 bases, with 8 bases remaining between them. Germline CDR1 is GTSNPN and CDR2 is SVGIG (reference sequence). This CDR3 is CAWSRGGEKLFF. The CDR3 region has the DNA TGTGCCTGGAGTAGAGGGGGTGAAAAACTGTTTTTT.